The 30 T cell receptor beta chains listed next were all sequenced from one sample in a study of tumor-infiltrating lymphocytes in primary liver carcinoma. The source of the blood RNA was unsorted whole blood, and germline DNA was extracted as well. Reverse transcription of about 0.5 ug total RNA with a constant-region primer produced TCR beta cDNA. Three-round nested multiplex PCR performed with slightly modified ARM-PCR produced the TCR beta libraries. The opening two PCR rounds, around 11 cycles each, paired TRBV1-TRBV30 forward primers with a C-beta reverse primer. One entry per CDR3 protein, called by TCRdb with MiXCR from the multiplex PCR reads. The table has fewer than 350,000 distinct CDR3 sequences, approximately 65% seen once. Sequences were obtained from peripheral blood. The receptors derive from a man between 35 and 55 years old with primary liver carcinoma and hepatitis B virus infection.

This chain links TRBV7-2 with TRBJ2-3; TRBD1 agrees at 7 bases. Germline V gives CDR1 SGHTA, CDR2 FQGNSA. V shed 1 base and J 5 bases; nucleotides not matched to a gene: 3. This CDR3 contains 14 residues. The CDR3 is CASSLGGGKDTQYF. CDR3 DNA: TGTGCCAGCAGCTTAGGAGGGGGCAAAGATACGCAGTATTTT.

The J gene is TRBJ1-2, the V gene TRBV28, with 10 nucleotides matching TRBD1. Per the germline V gene, CDR1 is MDHEN and CDR2 is SYDVKM. V lost 4 bases, J lost 4 bases, and 9 bases stayed unmatched. The CDR3 loop spans 16 amino acids. The CDR3 DNA reads as TGTGCCAGCAGTTCCGCGGGACAGGGGATGCCCTATGGCTACACCTTC. The encoded protein is CASSSAGQGMPYGYTF.

V usage is TRBV6-6 and J usage is TRBJ1-5; possibly TRBD2 for D (7 bases). Gene TRBJ2-3 matches the end of the DNA better, so the J call may be wrong. The germline gives CDR1 MNHNY, CDR2 SVGAGI (reference sequence). This CDR3 region has 14 residues. This chain's CDR3 is CASSSNRGGRSQYF. In DNA, the CDR3 is TGTGCCAGCAGCTCCAATAGGGGGGGACGGTCCCAGTATTTT.

Comments on this clonotype: A read error may be the cause here, since a much bigger clone is one base away. This chain uses TRBV12-5 with TRBJ2-1; D gene uncertain. Trimming removed 0 bases at V and 0 bases at J, with 12 bases between. The CDR3 spans 17 residues. The V gene's germline CDR1 is LGHNT and CDR2 FRNRAP. CDR3 DNA sequence: TGTGCTAGTGGTTTGGTACGTCCCCAGAGCTCCTACAATGAGCAGTTCTTC. Protein product: CASGLVRPQSSYNEQFF.

The chain joins TRBV28 to TRBJ2-5; D is ambiguous. Germline V gene data show CDR1 as MDHEN and CDR2 as SYDVKM. With 10 bases removed from V and 3 bases from J, the gap between germline ends came to 9 bases. The CDR3 consists of 11 residues. The CDR3 loop is CANSPEETQYF. The CDR3 DNA sequence: TGTGCCAACAGCCCTGAAGAGACCCAGTACTTC.

The rearrangement joins TRBV5-1 to TRBJ1-1; tentatively, D is TRBD1 (5 bases). Germline V lookup: CDR1 SGHRS, CDR2 YFSETQ. Trimming shortened V by 1 base and J by 3 bases, and 10 bases separated the two germline ends. This CDR3 comprises 14 residues. The CDR3 DNA follows: TGCGCCAGCAGCTTGATCTCGGGGGACACTGAAGCTTTCTTT. Its protein is CASSLISGDTEAFF. Complete variable domain (other parts from reference TRBV5-1 and TRBJ1-1): KAGVTQTPRYLIKTRGQQVTLSCSPISGHRSVSWYQQTPGQGLQFLFEYFSETQRNKGNFPGRFSGRQFSNSRSEMNVSTLELGDSALYLCASSLISGDTEAFFGQGTRLTVV.

Ten or more counts support this clonotype. This rearrangement joins TRBV6-6 to TRBJ1-3, with D possibly TRBD1 on 5 matching bases. V was shortened by 7 bases and J by 5 bases, with 12 bases between the two germline ends. Germline V CDR1 and CDR2: MNHNY, SVGAGI (reference sequence). The CDR3 loop spans 13 amino acids. CDR3 DNA: TGTGCCAGCACCCAGACAGAAAGAAACACCATATATTTT. Its translation is CASTQTERNTIYF.

This clonotype was seen ten or more times. This chain joins TRBV12-5 and TRBJ2-1; D not certain. This CDR3 is 12 amino acids long. Germline V gives CDR1 LGHNT, CDR2 FRNRAP. V was clipped by 1 base and J by 10 bases, with 8 bases between them. CDR3 residues: CASGLGRTEQFF. CDR3 nucleotide sequence: TGTGCTAGTGGTTTGGGTCGTACGGAGCAGTTCTTC.

Worth noting for this clonotype: A read error may explain this, as a much larger clone is one base away. The chain has TRBV29-1 and TRBJ1-2; a possible D gene is TRBD1 (6 bases). The germline V and J ends were trimmed by 5 bases and 1 base, with 8 bases remaining between them. CDR1 is SQVTM and CDR2 is ANQGSEA in the germline V gene. The CDR3 loop spans 12 amino acids. CDR3 sequence: CSVPDSNYGYTF. The DNA for the CDR3 is TGCAGCGTTCCGGACAGTAACTATGGCTACACCTTC.

This clonotype appeared many times. Its ends do not fully match the called genes, so a read error is possible. V gene TRBV12-3 or TRBV12-4 combines with J gene TRBJ2-2; 9 nucleotides match TRBD2. This CDR3 is built from 15 residues. The CDR3 loop reads CASRLAGELAGELFF. In DNA form, the CDR3 reads TGTGCCAGCAGATTAGCGGGAGAATTAGCCGGGGAGCTGTTTTTT.

This clonotype has just a few counts. This rearrangement joins TRBV6-2 or TRBV6-3 to TRBJ2-7; 13 bases align to TRBD2. V trimming: 6 bases; J trimming: 5 bases; junction bases outside the gene matches: 7. The CDR3 covers 15 residues. Germline values: CDR1 MNHEY, CDR2 SVGEGT. CDR3 residues: CASRGGTSGTNEQYF. CDR3 sequence (DNA): TGTGCCAGCAGAGGGGGGACTAGCGGGACGAACGAGCAGTACTTC.

Concerning this clonotype itself: One end of the junction is discordant with germline, which a read error may explain. The chain is built from TRBV5-1 and TRBJ2-3; D remains ambiguous. The germline V gene has CDR1 SGHRS and CDR2 YFSETQ. This CDR3 spans 13 amino acids. The CDR3 here is CASSPTRTVTQYF. The CDR3 coding sequence is TGCGCCAGCAGCCCGACGAGAACAGTTACGCAATATTTT.

About this clonotype itself: Its ends do not fully match the called genes, so a read error is possible. The chain couples TRBV29-1 to TRBJ2-2, with D possibly being TRBD1 (6 bases). Germline assignment: CDR1 SQVTM and CDR2 ANQGSEA. This CDR3 comprises 15 residues. The CDR3: CSVEVGGANTGELFF. The CDR3 DNA is TGCAGCGTTGAAGTAGGGGGTGCGAACACCGGGGAGCTGTTTTTC.

The sample holds many counts of this clonotype. The V gene is TRBV11-3, the J gene TRBJ2-5; no firm D call. CDR3 size: 14 residues. V was pared by 1 base and J by 4 bases, with 10 bases between. Per germline, CDR1 SGHNT and CDR2 YENEEA. Written as DNA, the CDR3 is TGTGCCAGCAGCTTAGCCCCTTCCGGAGAGACCCAGTACTTC. Translation: CASSLAPSGETQYF.

This clonotype was seen at least ten times. V and J are TRBV6-1 and TRBJ2-1; 7 nucleotides agree with TRBD2. The CDR3 has 13 residues. The trim removed 6 bases at V and 9 bases at J, leaving 8 bases unmatched. Germline V gene lookup returns CDR1 MNHNS and CDR2 SASEGT. CDR3 sequence (DNA): TGTGCCAGCAGAAATAGCGGGCAGGGTGAGCAGTTCTTC. Protein: CASRNSGQGEQFF.

On this clonotype itself: Sequence at one end of the junction differs from germline and may be a read error. The chain carries TRBV29-1 and TRBJ2-1; 7 bases agree with TRBD1. Germline CDR1 and CDR2: SQVTM and ANQGSEA. This CDR3 spans 13 amino acids. The CDR3 DNA sequence: TGCAGCGTCATGCACCCTGGACAGGATGAGCCGTTCTTC. Translating it yields CSVMHPGQDEPFF.

Worth noting for this clonotype: An end of the junction differs from the germline gene, which may be a read error. The rearrangement uses TRBV24-1 and TRBJ1-1; 7 nucleotides align to TRBD1. The CDR3 runs 13 residues. Per the germline V gene, CDR1 is KGHDR and CDR2 is SFDVKD. The CDR3 is CATSEGTDTEAFF. DNA of the CDR3: TGTGCCACCAGTGAGGGGACAGACACTGAAGCATTCTTT.

The rearrangement joins TRBV28 to TRBJ2-5, with D possibly matching TRBD1 (5 bases). Germline V CDR1 and CDR2: MDHEN, SYDVKM. The CDR3 contains 13 residues. Trimming stripped 9 bases from V and 4 bases from J, with 15 bases between. This CDR3 is CASSPPDRETQYF. In nucleotides, the CDR3 is TGTGCCAGTAGTCCGCCTGACAGAGAGACCCAGTACTTC.

The chain recombines TRBV30 with TRBJ2-1; D remains ambiguous. Trimming stripped 0 bases from V and 3 bases from J, with 12 bases between. CDR1 is GTSNPN and CDR2 is SVGIG in the germline V gene (reference sequence). The CDR3 extends over 15 amino acids. CDR3 region: CAWSVSPSFYNEQFF. CDR3 coding DNA: TGTGCCTGGAGTGTCTCCCCGAGCTTCTACAATGAGCAGTTCTTC.

This clonotype was picked up many times. This chain uses TRBV4-3 with TRBJ2-1; D uncertain. The CDR3 is made up of 19 amino acids. V lost 5 bases and J lost 0, with 23 bases in between. Germline V CDR1 and CDR2: LGHNA, YSLEER. The CDR3 DNA follows: TGCGCCAGCAGCGGACGATCCGTGGGCACACCAAGCTCCTACAATGAGCAGTTCTTC. This codes for CASSGRSVGTPSSYNEQFF.

Note on this clonotype: Germline and junction disagree at one end, which may indicate a read error. The chain has TRBV11-2 and TRBJ1-3, with unresolved D. The CDR3 consists of 15 residues. Germline CDR1 SGHAT, CDR2 FQNNGV. The DNA of the CDR3 is TGTGCCAGCAGCTGGGGAGTTGAGTCTGGAAACACCGTATATTTT. Translating it yields CASSWGVESGNTVYF.

About this clonotype: Given a much more abundant clone one base away, this may be a read error. The V and J genes are TRBV4-3 and TRBJ1-6; TRBD1 matches at 8 bases. Germline V lookup: CDR1 LGHNA, CDR2 YSLEER. The CDR3 is 15 amino acids. CDR3: CASSSWTGTNSHLHF. As DNA, the CDR3 is TGCGCCAGCAGCTCTTGGACAGGGACCAATTCACACCTCCACTTT.

As concerns this clonotype: The CDR3 does not close with the conserved phenylalanine or tryptophan, likely indicating a read error. The chain has TRBV11-1 and TRBJ2-7, with D tentatively TRBD2 (6 bases). The germline gives CDR1 SGHAT, CDR2 FQDESV (reference sequence). CDR3 size: 15 residues. CDR3 protein: CGSSRTRDSRYEQYY. The CDR3 nucleotides read TGTGGCAGCAGCCGCACTCGGGACTCCCGCTACGAGCAGTACTAC.

A word on this clonotype: A much larger clonotype is one base distant, so this may be a read error. V and J are TRBV4-1 and TRBJ1-6, with a possible D match to TRBD1 (5 bases). The CDR3 loop spans 16 amino acids. CDR1 is MGHRA, CDR2 YSYEKL, per germline. For the CDR3, the DNA is TGCGCCAGCAGCCAAGAAGGAGGAGGGGTCAATTTACCCCTCCACTTT. It encodes CASSQEGGGVNLPLHF.

In the case of this clonotype: One end of the junction varies from germline; a read error may be responsible. This sequence joins TRBV4-3 and TRBJ1-1; perhaps TRBD1 as D (5 bases). This CDR3 comprises 16 residues. The germline CDR1 and CDR2 sequences are LGHNA and YSLEER. CDR3 bases: TGTGCCAGCAACCTCAACACAGGAGTTGGTTACACTGAAGCTTTCTTT. Translated, it gives CASNLNTGVGYTEAFF.

In this sample, this clonotype turned up a few times. A much more abundant neighbour one base away suggests this may be a read error. V is TRBV29-1 and J is TRBJ1-1; D is ambiguous. V dropped 6 bases and J dropped 9 bases, with 17 bases sitting between them. Germline V gene data show CDR1 as SQVTM and CDR2 as ANQGSEA. The CDR3 covers 12 residues. Here the CDR3 reads CSVSQRDTQAFF. The CDR3 DNA follows: TGCAGCGTAAGCCAAAGGGATACCCAAGCTTTCTTT. Full variable domain (outside the CDR3, taken from reference TRBV29-1 and TRBJ1-1): SAVISQKPSRDICQRGTSLTIQCQVDSQVTMMFWYRQQPGQSLTLIATANQGSEATYESGFVIDKFPISRPNLTFSTLTVSNMSPEDSSIYLCSVSQRDTQAFFGQGTRLTVV.

As for this clonotype: This sequence may be a read error, since a much larger clone differs from it by one base. The J gene is TRBJ2-3, the V gene TRBV29-1; D not resolved. The CDR3 spans 14 residues. V lost 5 bases and J lost 2, with 14 bases in between. Looked up from germline, CDR1 is SQVTM and CDR2 is ANQGSEA. The CDR3 is CSVIVLISTDTQYF. CDR3 coding DNA: TGCAGCGTTATAGTTCTGATTTCCACAGATACGCAGTATTTT.

This clonotype was counted many times. The chain uses TRBV6-5 and TRBJ2-1; 14 bases fit TRBD2. Germline V gives CDR1 MNHEY, CDR2 SVGAGI. This CDR3 region has 16 residues. V lost 6 bases to trimming and J lost 6 bases; unmatched junction nucleotides: 7. The CDR3 sequence: CASRRLAGGIFNEQFF. In DNA form, the CDR3 reads TGTGCCAGCAGAAGACTAGCGGGAGGGATCTTCAATGAGCAGTTCTTC.

V and J are TRBV29-1 and TRBJ2-5; 8 bases fit TRBD2. The trim removed 7 bases at V and 13 bases at J, leaving 14 bases unmatched. The CDR3 consists of 12 residues. CDR1 is SQVTM, CDR2 ANQGSEA, per germline. CDR3 sequence reads: CSALLAEETRYF. In DNA form, the CDR3 reads TGCAGCGCGCTACTAGCGGAAGAGACACGGTACTTC.

The chain joins TRBV11-1 to TRBJ2-1, with 7 positions matching TRBD1. The germline V gene has CDR1 SGHAT and CDR2 FQDESV (reference sequence). With V trimmed by 7 bases and J by 5 bases, 8 bases remained unmatched. CDR3 length: 14 residues. The CDR3, as DNA: TGTGCCAGCAACTTGGGACAGCTGAACAATGAGCAGTTCTTC. Encoded protein: CASNLGQLNNEQFF.